This T cell receptor beta chain was recovered during a study of T-cell reconstitution after alpha-beta-depleted transplantation in children. Unique molecular identifiers were incorporated when the TCRbeta library was constructed. TCRdb re-called the PCR reads through MiXCR, storing one row per CDR3 protein. The profile covers about 200,000 distinct CDR3 sequences, with 6.6% appearing a single time and 5.5% to 6.5% taken by the ten largest. With 2 bases removed from V and 1 base from J, the gap between germline ends came to 7 bases. CDR1 DFQATT and CDR2 SNEGSKA come from the germline V gene (reference sequence). There are 13 residues in the CDR3. This clonotype appeared many times.

The input for sequencing was PBMCs, taken before TCRalphabeta/CD19-depleted stem cell transplant. The clonotype comes from a boy between 2 and 10 years old with acute lymphoblastic leukemia, due to receive a stem cell transplant. The V and J genes are TRBV20-1 and TRBJ2-3, with no clear D. This chain's CDR3 is CSARRVGTDTQYF. DNA of the CDR3: TGCAGTGCTAGAAGGGTAGGCACAGATACGCAGTATTTT.